This entry describes one TCR beta chain. The antigen is not known. This specimen belongs to a study of cytomegalovirus exposure and HLA in healthy donors. Study-wide points: Cytomegalovirus-associated status was assigned to about 180 TCR beta chains. Some public TCRs appeared in many individuals, while most sequences were rare.

Clones were sequenced by immunoSEQ multiplex PCR, and TCRdb holds only the in-frame ones, with some missing. The sample consists of approximately 200,000 clones, 84% of them appearing once. The CDR3 length is 16 residues. This TCR was sampled from a woman in her 30s in good health and CMV-seropositive. The rearrangement links TRBV12-2 to TRBJ2-7; the table names TRBD1, a call not compared with the DNA. TRBV12-2 is deemed a pseudogene. What was sequenced was PBMCs. In DNA, the CDR3 is TGTGCAAGTCGCTTAGCGCAAAGGCAGGACTCCTACGAGCAGTACTTC. Translated, it gives CASRLAQRQDSYEQYF.